Presented here are 10 T cell receptor beta chains from one specimen sequenced in a study of cytomegalovirus exposure and HLA in healthy donors. TCRdb keeps only in-frame clones here, not all; method: immunoSEQ multiplex PCR. Seen here are 150,000 to 200,000 clones, 84% observed once, and the top ten hold about a tenth. The sample comprised PBMCs. These receptor sequences come from a man aged 25 to 45 in good health and CMV-seropositive.

The chain employs TRBV7-8 and TRBJ1-5; D is perhaps TRBD1 (5 bases). V was shortened by 0 bases and J by 0 bases, with 9 bases between the two germline ends. This CDR3 contains 16 residues. CDR1 and CDR2 (germline): SGHVS, FQNEAQ. The CDR3 region is CASSLAPGYSNQPQHF. CDR3 in DNA: TGTGCCAGCAGCTTAGCCCCAGGGTATAGCAATCAGCCCCAGCATTTT.

The chain combines TRBV6-5 with TRBJ2-7, with 8 bases identical to TRBD1. V lost 5 bases and J lost 10; bases outside the gene matches: 13. Germline V gives CDR1 MNHEY, CDR2 SVGAGI. This CDR3 is 14 amino acids long. CDR3: CASSPAGTGPSQYF. DNA of the CDR3: TGTGCCAGCAGTCCTGCCGGGACAGGACCATCCCAGTACTTC.

The chain combines TRBV27 with TRBJ2-2; maybe TRBD1 (6 bases). CDR3 length: 15 amino acids. The ends were cut back, 3 bases at V and 6 bases at J, with 14 bases in the middle. CDR1 and CDR2 (germline): MNHEY, SMNVEV (reference sequence). The CDR3 region is CASSFRGSIPGELFF. In nucleotides, the CDR3 is TGTGCCAGCAGTTTCAGGGGTTCGATTCCCGGGGAGCTGTTTTTT.

The J gene is TRBJ2-3, the V gene TRBV6-5; D is unresolved. The CDR3 consists of 16 residues. Trimming removed 0 bases at V and 2 bases at J, with 12 bases between. Germline loops: CDR1 MNHEY, CDR2 SVGAGI. CDR3 sequence (DNA): TGTGCCAGCAGTTACTCCCCCCGCCTATTCACAGATACGCAGTATTTT. Its translation: CASSYSPRLFTDTQYF.

V is TRBV6-6 and J is TRBJ2-7, with a weak D call TRBD1 (6 bases). Germline lookup yields CDR1 MNHNY and CDR2 SVGAGI (reference sequence). Trimming shortened V by 5 bases and J by 3 bases, and 8 bases separated the two germline ends. The CDR3 contains 12 residues. CDR3 residues: CASSQQGYEQYF. The DNA of the CDR3 is TGTGCCAGCAGTCAACAGGGCTACGAGCAGTACTTC.

V gene TRBV7-3 combines with J gene TRBJ2-2, with 9 bases that match TRBD1. The germline gives CDR1 SGHTA, CDR2 FQGTGA. The CDR3 consists of 16 residues. Trimming removed 5 bases from V and 4 bases from J; junction bases left unmatched: 8. CDR3 nucleotide sequence: TGTGCCAGCAGCCTTCCCGGGACAGGGACCACCGGGGAGCTGTTTTTT. This encodes CASSLPGTGTTGELFF.

This clone has a handful of counts. The rearrangement joins TRBV4-1 to TRBJ2-3; 9 bases are a match to TRBD2. J lost 2 bases, V lost 4 bases, and 10 bases had no gene match. This CDR3 has 17 amino acids. Germline V CDR1 and CDR2: MGHRA, YSYEKL. CDR3: CASSRGGLAGNTDTQYF. The DNA of the CDR3 is TGCGCCAGCAGCCGGGGAGGGCTAGCGGGAAACACAGATACGCAGTATTTT.

V is TRBV7-9 and J is TRBJ2-1; 10 nucleotides agree with TRBD2. The germline CDR1 and CDR2 sequences are SEHNR and FQNEAQ (reference sequence). With V trimmed by 5 bases and J by 7 bases, 14 bases remained unmatched. This CDR3 has 17 residues. The CDR3 DNA follows: TGTGCCAGCAGCAGGCTGGGACTAGCGATGAGGTTGAATGAGCAGTTCTTC. Its protein is CASSRLGLAMRLNEQFF.

The rearrangement links TRBV7-9 to TRBJ2-1; 11 nucleotides match TRBD1. The germline V gene encodes CDR1 SEHNR and CDR2 FQNEAQ (reference sequence). CDR3 length: 15 amino acids. V trimming: 7 bases; J trimming: 8 bases; junction bases outside the gene matches: 10. The CDR3 DNA sequence: TGTGCCAGCAACCATCCGGGACAGGGGGTCTATGAGCAGTTCTTC. Translated, it gives CASNHPGQGVYEQFF.

The V gene is TRBV21-1, the J gene TRBJ2-7; the table calls TRBD1, which could not be checked here. TRBV21-1 is a known pseudogene. The CDR3 extends over 13 amino acids. The CDR3 loop is CASSSPGAGEQYF. CDR3 nucleotides: TGTGCCAGCAGCAGTCCAGGGGCAGGGGAGCAGTACTTC.